The next 4 T cell receptor beta chains were all read from a single sample in a study of blood T cell repertoires in COVID-19. TCRdb's copy holds only in-frame clones and misses some; the assay was immunoSEQ multiplex PCR. Among 95,000 to 150,000 clones, more than 80% were seen once, and the ten largest hold about 4.1%. The sequencing input was peripheral blood. The receptors originated from a man in his forties or fifties with acute or convalescent COVID-19.

V is TRBV5-1 and J is TRBJ2-3; 8 bases map to TRBD2. The CDR3 extends over 13 amino acids. V lost 5 bases, J lost 3 bases, and 2 bases stayed unmatched. Germline lookup yields CDR1 SGHRS and CDR2 YFSETQ. DNA of the CDR3: TGCGCCAGCAGTGTAGCGGGGACAGATACGCAGTATTTT. Amino acids: CASSVAGTDTQYF.

This rearrangement joins TRBV6-2 or TRBV6-3 to TRBJ1-2; the D is unclear. Deletions cut 8 bases from V and 4 bases from J, with 20 bases between. CDR3 length equals 15 residues. The germline CDR1 and CDR2 sequences are MNHEY and SVGEGT. The DNA of the CDR3 is TGTGCCAGCGGCCCCCACTTTTTACAGAGCTATGGCTACACCTTC. Its protein is CASGPHFLQSYGYTF.

The J gene is TRBJ1-3, the V gene TRBV19; no clear D gene. Germline V gene data show CDR1 as LNHDA and CDR2 as SQIVND (reference sequence). V was trimmed by 7 bases and J by 0 bases, leaving 4 bases between them. The CDR3 consists of 12 residues. DNA for the CDR3: TGTGCCAGTATGAGCTCTGGAAACACCATATATTTT. This codes for CASMSSGNTIYF.

V usage is TRBV6-2 or TRBV6-3 and J usage is TRBJ2-2; TRBD2 aligns across 13 bases. CDR3 length equals 19 residues. V shed 5 bases and J 0 bases; nucleotides not matched to a gene: 9. Germline V lookup: CDR1 MNHEY, CDR2 SVGEGT. CDR3 loop: CASSRTMTSGGPNTGELFF. The CDR3 DNA follows: TGTGCCAGCAGTCGTACCATGACTAGCGGGGGGCCGAACACCGGGGAGCTGTTTTTT.